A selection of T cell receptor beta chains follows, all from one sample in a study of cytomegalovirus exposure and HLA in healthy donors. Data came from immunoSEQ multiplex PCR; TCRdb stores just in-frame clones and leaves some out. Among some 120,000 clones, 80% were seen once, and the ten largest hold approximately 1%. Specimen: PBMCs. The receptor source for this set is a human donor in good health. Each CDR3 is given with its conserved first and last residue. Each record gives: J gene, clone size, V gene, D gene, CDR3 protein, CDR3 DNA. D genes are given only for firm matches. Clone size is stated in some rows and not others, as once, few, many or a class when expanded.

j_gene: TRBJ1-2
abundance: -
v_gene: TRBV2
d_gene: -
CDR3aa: CASRGYGDYGYTF
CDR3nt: TGTGCCAGCAGGGGCTACGGCGACTATGGCTACACCTTC

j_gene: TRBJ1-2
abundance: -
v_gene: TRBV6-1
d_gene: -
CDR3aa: CAVRNREGGGYTF
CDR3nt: TGTGCCGTCCGAAACCGGGAAGGAGGCGGCTACACCTTC

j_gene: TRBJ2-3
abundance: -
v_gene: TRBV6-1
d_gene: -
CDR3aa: CASSPGAAMGDTQYF
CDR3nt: TGTGCCAGCAGCCCAGGGGCGGCGATGGGAGATACGCAGTATTTT

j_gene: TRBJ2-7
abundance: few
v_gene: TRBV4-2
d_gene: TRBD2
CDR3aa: CASSGSSGGYF
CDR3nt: TGTGCCAGCAGCGGATCTAGCGGGGGTTACTTC

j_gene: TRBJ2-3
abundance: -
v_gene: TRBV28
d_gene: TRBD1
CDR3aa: CASSPRQGPGTQYF
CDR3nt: TGTGCCAGCAGTCCCCGACAGGGCCCGGGTACGCAGTATTTT

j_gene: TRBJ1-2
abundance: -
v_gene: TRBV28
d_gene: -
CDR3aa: CASSFPGTEDLGYTF
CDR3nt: TGTGCCAGCAGTTTCCCCGGGACTGAGGATTTGGGCTACACCTTC

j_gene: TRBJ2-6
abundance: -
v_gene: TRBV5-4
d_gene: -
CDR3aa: CASALGGANVLTF
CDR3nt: TGTGCCAGCGCGCTTGGTGGGGCCAACGTCCTGACTTTC

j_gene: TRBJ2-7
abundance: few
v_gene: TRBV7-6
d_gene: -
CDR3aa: CASSLATELYEQYF
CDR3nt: TGTGCCAGCAGCTTAGCCACGGAGCTCTACGAGCAGTACTTC

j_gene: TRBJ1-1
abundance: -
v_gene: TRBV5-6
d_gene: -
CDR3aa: CASSLDPAGGTEAFF
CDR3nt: TGTGCCAGCAGCCTAGACCCGGCGGGGGGCACTGAAGCTTTCTTT

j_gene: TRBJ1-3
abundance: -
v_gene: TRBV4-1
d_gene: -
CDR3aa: CASSQRPLQRNTIYF
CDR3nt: TGCGCCAGCAGCCAAAGACCCCTACAGAGAAACACCATATATTTT

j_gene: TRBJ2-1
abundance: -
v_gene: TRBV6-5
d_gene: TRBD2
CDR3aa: CASSYASGGLGNEQFF
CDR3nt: TGTGCCAGCAGTTATGCCTCCGGTGGACTAGGAAATGAGCAGTTCTTC

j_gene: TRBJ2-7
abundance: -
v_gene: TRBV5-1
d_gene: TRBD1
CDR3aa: CASSPTGGNRYEQYF
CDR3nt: TGCGCCAGCAGCCCCACAGGGGGAAATAGGTACGAGCAGTACTTC

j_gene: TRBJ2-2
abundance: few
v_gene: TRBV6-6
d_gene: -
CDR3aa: CASSYRTGELFF
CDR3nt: TGTGCCAGCAGTTACCGCACCGGGGAGCTGTTTTTT

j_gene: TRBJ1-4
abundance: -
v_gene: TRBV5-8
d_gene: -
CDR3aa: CASSQARGRNEKLFF
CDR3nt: TGTGCCAGCAGCCAGGCGCGGGGGCGGAATGAAAAACTGTTTTTT

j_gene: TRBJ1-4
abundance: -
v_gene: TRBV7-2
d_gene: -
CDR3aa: CASSLVGGGDEKLFF
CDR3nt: TGTGCCAGCAGCTTAGTGGGGGGAGGCGATGAAAAACTGTTTTTT

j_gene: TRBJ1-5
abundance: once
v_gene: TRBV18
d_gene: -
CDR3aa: CASSPEQGNQPQHF
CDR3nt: TGTGCCAGCTCACCAGAACAGGGCAATCAGCCCCAGCATTTT

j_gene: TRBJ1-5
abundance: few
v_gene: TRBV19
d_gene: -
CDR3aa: CASSIGRQPQHF
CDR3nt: TGTGCCAGTAGTATAGGCAGGCAGCCCCAGCATTTT

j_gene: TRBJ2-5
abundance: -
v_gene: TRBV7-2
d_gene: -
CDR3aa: CASSLAGLGAQETQYF
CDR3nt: TGTGCCAGCAGCTTAGCGGGTCTTGGGGCCCAAGAGACCCAGTACTTC

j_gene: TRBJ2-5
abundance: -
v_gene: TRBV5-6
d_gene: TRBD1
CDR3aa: CASSLGGTGGGETQYF
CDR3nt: TGTGCCAGCAGCTTGGGAGGGACAGGGGGCGGAGAGACCCAGTACTTC

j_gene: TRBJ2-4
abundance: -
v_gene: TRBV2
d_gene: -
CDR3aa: CASTTRPQGHIQYF
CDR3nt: TGTGCCAGCACCACCCGGCCACAGGGACACATTCAGTACTTC

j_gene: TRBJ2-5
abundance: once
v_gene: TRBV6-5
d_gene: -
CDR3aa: CASTNSPGLPPQYF
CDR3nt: TGTGCCAGCACCAACTCCCCAGGACTGCCGCCCCAGTACTTC

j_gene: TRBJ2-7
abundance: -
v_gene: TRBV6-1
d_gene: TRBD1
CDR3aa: CASSTGAEQYF
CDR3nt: TGTGCCAGCAGTACAGGGGCCGAGCAGTACTTC

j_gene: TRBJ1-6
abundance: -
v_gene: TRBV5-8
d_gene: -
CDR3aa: CASSLVSGNFRLSPLHF
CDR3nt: TGTGCCAGCAGCTTGGTCAGCGGGAACTTTCGACTATCACCCCTCCACTTT

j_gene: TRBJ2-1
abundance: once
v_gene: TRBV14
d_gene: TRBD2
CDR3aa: CASSPNHGTSGVNEQFF
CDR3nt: TGTGCCAGCAGCCCCAACCACGGGACTAGCGGGGTAAATGAGCAGTTCTTC

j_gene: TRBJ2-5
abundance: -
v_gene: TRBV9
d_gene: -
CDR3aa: CASTRGGSQETQYF
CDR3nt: TGTGCCAGCACAAGAGGGGGAAGTCAAGAGACCCAGTACTTC

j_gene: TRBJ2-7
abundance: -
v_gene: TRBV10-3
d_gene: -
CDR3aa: CAISDGGLSYEQYF
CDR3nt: TGTGCCATCAGTGACGGGGGACTCTCCTACGAGCAGTACTTC

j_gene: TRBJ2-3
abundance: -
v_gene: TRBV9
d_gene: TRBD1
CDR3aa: CASSPPGTGRDTQYF
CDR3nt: TGTGCCAGCAGCCCCCCCGGGACAGGCAGGGATACGCAGTATTTT

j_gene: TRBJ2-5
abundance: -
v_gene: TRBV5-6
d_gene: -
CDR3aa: CASSLKGVLETQYF
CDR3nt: TGTGCCAGCAGCTTGAAGGGGGTTTTAGAGACCCAGTACTTC

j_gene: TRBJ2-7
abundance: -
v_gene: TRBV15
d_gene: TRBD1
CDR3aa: CATSSRDRVPYEQYF
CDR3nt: TGTGCCACCAGCTCCCGGGACAGGGTCCCCTACGAGCAGTACTTC

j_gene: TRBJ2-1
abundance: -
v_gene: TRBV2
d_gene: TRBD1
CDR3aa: CASSPDRDNEQFF
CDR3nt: TGTGCCAGCAGCCCGGACAGGGACAATGAGCAGTTCTTC